These 25 T cell receptor beta chains came from one sample sequenced in a study of sequential checkpoint blockade in melanoma. The method was immunoSEQ multiplex PCR; TCRdb's version includes in-frame clones alone and lacks a portion of them. This sample has thousands of clones, with approximately 25% found just once. The treatment: randomized to nivolumab then ipilimumab (arm A) or the reverse (arm B). This material consisted of tumor tissue (inferred from file names), taken from a patient given nivolumab and ipilimumab in sequence. These receptors came from a human donor with melanoma.

This sequence joins TRBV19 and TRBJ2-3; 11 bases fit TRBD2. CDR1 and CDR2 (germline): LNHDA, SQIVND (reference sequence). The length of the CDR3 is 14 residues. V was pared by 4 bases and J by 5 bases, with 2 bases of the junction left unmatched. The CDR3, as DNA: TGTGCCAGTAGTAACGGACTAGCGGGAGATACGCAGTATTTT. This translates into CASSNGLAGDTQYF. The full variable domain, its missing parts supplied by reference TRBV19 and TRBJ2-3, is DGGITQSPKYLFRKEGQNVTLSCEQNLNHDAMYWYRQDPGQGLRLIYYSQIVNDFQKGDIAEGYSVSREKKESFPLTVTSAQKNPTAFYLCASSNGLAGDTQYFGPGTRLTVL.

This clone was seen more than once but under ten times. The chain joins TRBV6-8 to TRBJ1-1; TRBD1 agrees at 7 bases. With 5 bases clipped from V and 7 bases from J, the junction kept 10 bases outside the gene matches. This CDR3 is 14 amino acids long. Germline values: CDR1 MNHGY, CDR2 SAAAGT. This chain's CDR3 is CASSRFQGGLEAFF. The DNA for the CDR3 is TGTGCCAGCAGTCGATTCCAGGGGGGGCTTGAAGCTTTCTTT.

Regarding this clone: Its ends do not fully match the called genes, so a read error is possible. The gene calls are TRBV6-8 and TRBJ2-7; 7 bases match TRBD2. Germline V lookup: CDR1 MNHGY, CDR2 SAAAGT. The CDR3 contains 16 residues. DNA of the CDR3: TGTGCCAGCAGTGACTCCCGGCTAGCGGACCCCTACGAGCAGTACTTC. Amino acids: CASSDSRLADPYEQYF.

The V call is TRBV6-8, the J call TRBJ2-7, with D perhaps TRBD1 (6 bases). The CDR3 is 14 amino acids. The germline V gene encodes CDR1 MNHGY and CDR2 SAAAGT. V dropped 6 bases and J dropped 0 bases, with 12 bases sitting between them. The CDR3 loop is CASRNTGLSYEQYF. DNA for the CDR3: TGTGCCAGCAGGAACACAGGGCTCTCCTACGAGCAGTACTTC.

This chain links TRBV30 with TRBJ1-1; D call uncertain. Trimming removed 2 bases at V and 1 base at J, with 2 bases between. Per the germline V gene, CDR1 is GTSNPN and CDR2 is SVGIG (reference sequence). The CDR3 is 11 residues long. DNA of the CDR3: TGTGCCTGGAGTCGGAACACTGAAGCTTTCTTT. As protein: CAWSRNTEAFF.

This sequence joins TRBV28 and TRBJ1-5; 9 bases fit TRBD1. The CDR3 has 16 residues. The germline V gene has CDR1 MDHEN and CDR2 SYDVKM. Trimming cost V 2 bases and J 3 bases; bases outside gene matches: 5. CDR3 in DNA: TGTGCCAGCAGTTTAATGGGACAGGGTTACAATCAGCCCCAGCATTTT. This sequence encodes CASSLMGQGYNQPQHF.

This clone was counted a few times. The chain couples TRBV6-8 to TRBJ1-2; 10 bases are shared with TRBD1. CDR3 length: 18 amino acids. The ends lost 4 bases at V and 4 bases at J; junction bases unmatched: 15. The germline V gene has CDR1 MNHGY and CDR2 SAAAGT. In nucleotides, the CDR3 is TGTGCCAGCAGTTCCCCGAATTTACCGGGACAGGGGAGCTATGGCTACACCTTC. Its protein is CASSSPNLPGQGSYGYTF.

In this sample, this clone is medium-sized (0.01 to 0.1%). A read error may produce the germline difference seen at one junction end. The genes are TRBV11-3 and TRBJ2-7, with D possibly TRBD1 on 6 matching bases. Per the germline V gene, CDR1 is SGHNT and CDR2 is YENEEA. The CDR3 covers 15 residues. The CDR3: CASTLFSGQSYEQYF. In DNA, the CDR3 is TGTGCCAGCACCTTATTTTCTGGACAGAGCTACGAGCAGTACTTC.

This clone has just a few counts. The chain employs TRBV6-8 and TRBJ2-7; TRBD1 is a possible D gene (6 bases). Germline values: CDR1 MNHGY, CDR2 SAAAGT. The CDR3 sequence is 14 residues long. Trimming stripped 3 bases from V and 0 bases from J, with 9 bases between. This CDR3 is CASSYNRDSYEQYF. The CDR3 DNA is TGTGCCAGCAGTTATAACAGGGACTCCTACGAGCAGTACTTC.

The chain recombines TRBV29-1 with TRBJ1-1; unclear D gene. The CDR3 consists of 14 residues. Germline assignment: CDR1 SQVTM and CDR2 ANQGSEA. Trimming removed 5 bases from V and 2 bases from J, with 15 bases in between. CDR3 amino acids: CSVILTELNTEAFF. CDR3 DNA sequence: TGCAGCGTTATATTAACAGAACTAAACACTGAAGCTTTCTTT.

This clone was detected only a few times. V gene TRBV11-3 combines with J gene TRBJ2-7; D might be TRBD1 (5 bases). V was clipped by 5 bases and J by 4 bases, with 15 bases between them. CDR3 length: 14 residues. Germline lookup yields CDR1 SGHNT and CDR2 YENEEA. The CDR3 is CASSPTGTPYEQYF. In DNA, the CDR3 is TGTGCCAGCAGCCCCACAGGAACCCCTTACGAGCAGTACTTC. The whole variable domain, remainder taken from reference TRBV11-3 and TRBJ2-7, is EAGVVQSPRYKIIEKKQPVAFWCNPISGHNTLYWYLQNLGQGPELLIRYENEEAVDDSQLPKDRFSAERLKGVDSTLKIQPAELGDSAVYLCASSPTGTPYEQYFGPGTRLTVT.

This clone has just a few counts. The chain links TRBV6-8 to TRBJ2-3; 12 bases fit TRBD2. From germline, CDR1 is MNHGY and CDR2 SAAAGT. V was pared by 10 bases and J by 6 bases, with 5 bases of the junction left unmatched. The CDR3 is 13 amino acids. DNA for the CDR3: TGTGCCATCGGTCTAGCGGGGGGGGATACGCAGTATTTT. Translating it yields CAIGLAGGDTQYF.

The V call is TRBV30, the J call TRBJ1-2, with 7 bases that match TRBD1. The length of the CDR3 is 12 residues. The V and J ends lost 3 bases and 6 bases, in that order; junction bases with no gene match: 4. CDR1 GTSNPN and CDR2 SVGIG come from the germline V gene (reference sequence). The CDR3 DNA follows: TGTGCCTGGAGCAGGGGGGGAAATGGCTACACCTTC. Its translation: CAWSRGGNGYTF.

The chain is built from TRBV4-1 and TRBJ2-7; no clear D. The ends were cut back, 0 bases at V and 3 bases at J, with 18 bases in the middle. Germline CDR1 MGHRA, CDR2 YSYEKL. The CDR3 length is 17 residues. The DNA for the CDR3 is TGCGCCAGCAGCCAAGATAGGAAAACGGACGGCCTCTACGAGCAGTACTTC. Translation: CASSQDRKTDGLYEQYF.

The table lists this clone with a few counts. The rearrangement uses TRBV23-1 and TRBJ2-2; D is uncertain. TRBV23-1 is identified as an open reading frame with a role that is uncertain. The germline V and J ends were trimmed by 6 bases and 2 bases, with 7 bases remaining between them. This CDR3 has 13 residues. Here the CDR3 DNA reads TGCGCCAGCAGCTTGAAAAACACCGGGGAGCTGTTTTTT. Translation gives CASSLKNTGELFF.

The chain combines TRBV14 with TRBJ2-7; TRBD2 matches 7 bases. The CDR3 runs to 16 residues. Germline V CDR1 and CDR2: SGHDN, FVKESK. Unmatched junction bases numbered 9, after V lost 1 base and J lost 3 bases. CDR3 DNA sequence: TGTGCCAGCAGCCAAGGCCCCACTAGCGCAAACTACGAGCAGTACTTC. Translating gives CASSQGPTSANYEQYF. Complete variable domain (other parts from reference TRBV14 and TRBJ2-7): EAGVTQFPSHSVIEKGQTVTLRCDPISGHDNLYWYRRVMGKEIKFLLHFVKESKQDESGMPNNRFLAERTGGTYSTLKVQPAELEDSGVYFCASSQGPTSANYEQYFGPGTRLTVT.

The rearrangement joins TRBV6-8 to TRBJ2-7; tentative D call: TRBD1 (6 bases). Trimming removed 5 bases at V and 5 bases at J, with 16 bases between. CDR3 length equals 14 residues. The germline V gene encodes CDR1 MNHGY and CDR2 SAAAGT. In nucleotides, the CDR3 is TGTGCCAGCAGTACAGGGTACCAACAGGACGAGCAGTACTTC. Translating gives CASSTGYQQDEQYF.

J is TRBJ1-1 and V is TRBV12-5; D gene unclear. CDR1 is LGHNT and CDR2 is FRNRAP in the germline V gene. This CDR3 has 13 amino acids. The CDR3 DNA reads as TGTGCCAGCACAAGCGGGGTTCGAACTGAAGCTTTCTTT. Translation: CASTSGVRTEAFF.

Here the CDR3 DNA reads TGTGCCAGTAGCTTCGAGACTAGCGGTGCATACAATGAGCAGTTCTTC. Its protein is CASSFETSGAYNEQFF. This rearrangement joins TRBV19 to TRBJ2-1, with 9 bases matching TRBD2. The CDR3 has 16 amino acids. V shed 6 bases and J 4 bases; nucleotides not matched to a gene: 10. The germline CDR1 and CDR2 sequences are LNHDA and SQIVND (reference sequence).

This sequence joins TRBV10-3 and TRBJ1-1; D is ambiguous. The CDR3 covers 13 residues. CDR1 and CDR2 (germline): ENHRY, SYGVKD. The V end was cut by 0 bases, the J end by 3 bases, with 5 bases between. The CDR3 sequence: CAISESRDTEAFF. The CDR3 DNA is TGTGCCATCAGTGAGTCGAGGGACACTGAAGCTTTCTTT.

This clone is categorized as medium-sized. The chain uses TRBV12-2 and TRBJ1-5; TRBD1, the table's D call, lacks a check against the DNA. TRBV12-2 is a recognized pseudogene. The CDR3 contains 14 residues. CDR3 sequence (DNA): TGTGCAAGTCGCTTGAACAGGGAGAATCAGCCCCAGCATTTT. It is translated as CASRLNRENQPQHF.

This clone has a count of ten or more. V usage is TRBV11-3 and J usage is TRBJ2-7; D is possibly TRBD1 (6 bases). Germline lookup yields CDR1 SGHNT and CDR2 YENEEA. V was pared by 2 bases and J by 2 bases, with 10 bases between. The CDR3 loop spans 14 amino acids. The CDR3 DNA follows: TGTGCCAGCAGCTTACAGGGGACAACCTACGAGCAGTACTTC. Its protein is CASSLQGTTYEQYF.

The chain carries TRBV18 and TRBJ2-7; 7 nucleotides line up with TRBD1. This CDR3 has 15 residues. Germline-derived CDR1 and CDR2 are KGHSH and LQKENI. Trimming cost V 3 bases and J 4 bases; bases outside gene matches: 9. The CDR3 spells CASSPNPGQNYEQYF. CDR3 sequence (DNA): TGTGCCAGCTCACCGAATCCGGGACAGAATTACGAGCAGTACTTC.

This clone was seen at least ten times. The chain links TRBV6-8 to TRBJ1-1, with D unclear. The CDR3 covers 14 residues. V shed 0 bases and J shed 3 bases, with 8 bases lying between them. Germline V gene lookup returns CDR1 MNHGY and CDR2 SAAAGT. Here the CDR3 DNA reads TGTGCCAGCAGTTACTCGACGAGTGACACTGAAGCTTTCTTT. Its translation: CASSYSTSDTEAFF.

This clone turned up a few times. J is TRBJ1-1 and V is TRBV2; TRBD1 matches 9 bases. Germline V gives CDR1 SNHLY, CDR2 FYNNEI. This CDR3 has 16 amino acids. Losses at the gene ends were 6 bases for V and 5 bases for J; bases not matched to a gene: 13. The CDR3 DNA reads as TGTGCCAGCAGAGTCGACCGGGACAGGGTTTTTACTGAAGCTTTCTTT. Translating gives CASRVDRDRVFTEAFF.